This T cell receptor (beta chain) was sequenced in a study of Graves' ophthalmopathy and Graves' hyperthyroidism (dated by TCRdb to 2017 to 2018). With regard to the full study: Peripheral blood was collected at initial diagnosis, before any treatment. Following sampling, methimazole starting at 30 mg daily was administered to hyperthyroidism patients, and high-dose intravenous methylprednisolone was administered to ophthalmopathy patients. For independent validation, a separate cohort was made up of some 18 hyperthyroidism patients plus 17 patients who later progressed from hyperthyroidism to ophthalmopathy. In six or seven hyperthyroidism patients, the T-cell repertoires found in thyroid tissue were compared with those found in blood. In total, approximately 130 blood samples were TCR-sequenced: around 42 ophthalmopathy, approximately 80 hyperthyroidism and some 17 hyperthyroidism-to-ophthalmopathy patients. To tell Graves' ophthalmopathy apart from Graves' hyperthyroidism, and to predict which patients would progress to ophthalmopathy, the study relied on TCR beta repertoire signatures. A discovery set of 100 patients (43 ophthalmopathy, under 65 stable hyperthyroidism) was enrolled to explore V-J signatures distinguishing ophthalmopathy from hyperthyroidism.

Overall study outcomes, separate from this receptor: No statistical method was used to set the sample size in advance, and the investigators knew which group each participant was assigned to. Ophthalmopathy was separated from stable hyperthyroidism by the 13-signature model with roughly 90% sensitivity and roughly 82% specificity in cross-validation and with 80%/75% in the test set. Most expanded thyroid clonotypes with frequency above 0.001 were also detected in blood, suggesting blood repertoires may reflect the thyroid immune response. In validation, the model predicted ophthalmopathy progression with about 71% sensitivity and roughly 72% specificity; 12 predicted patients were CT-confirmed with GO in a median of roughly 6.8 months.

For this chain, trimming is 4 bases at the V end and 8 bases at the J end, and the number of junction bases without a gene match is 9. CDR1 and CDR2, per the germline V gene (reference sequence), are GTSNPN and SVGIG. From the cysteine through the phenylalanine, the CDR3 covers 15 amino acids. Of the read, only the CDR3 DNA is kept; its 45 bases are in frame from base 1. Patients with ophthalmopathy had moderately to severely active disease, with a Clinical Activity Score of 3 or more, a NOSPECS grade of 4 or more, and a disease duration of less than 3 months. Patients with other autoimmune diseases, uncontrolled infections, pregnancy or lactation were excluded. Diagnosis relied on clinical symptoms, serum thyroxine, TRAb, thyroid ultrasound and orbital computed tomography. PBMCs were isolated from 8 to 10 ml of fresh peripheral blood by Ficoll-Paque density gradient centrifugation. Total RNA was extracted with Trizol reagent and quality-checked on an Agilent 2100 Bioanalyzer.

For repertoire sequencing, the TCR beta CDR3 regions were amplified from RNA transcripts. A first-round RT-PCR used HTBI primers with the Qiagen OneStep RT-PCR kit, followed by a second-round multiplex PCR, size selection and purification. Libraries were sequenced on an Illumina HiSeq2000 using paired-end 100 bp reads. The original pipeline was this. Reads were processed with SOAPnuke, discarding reads with adapters, uncalled bases, mean Phred below 15, or no exact constant-primer or identifier match. High-quality paired reads were merged with COPE v1.2.5. Each unique nucleotide sequence was defined as a clonotype, and clonotypes were aligned to IMGT TRB V, D and J references with MiTCR v1.1. Analysis was restricted to V-J combinations with a frequency above 0.0001, which covered 98% to 99.2% of repertoires. For each V-J combination, a TCR clonal expansion and chaos score was defined as the ratio of F50 clonal expansion to chaos observed in the TCRdist matrix. Welch's t-statistics and random forest were used to narrow the features down to approximately twelve V-J combinations, which were then fed into a naive Bayes classifier. The Morisita-Horn index was used to measure how similar the thyroid and blood repertoires were. Starting from the raw public reads, TCRdb applied fastp trimming at Q25, assembled clones with MiXCR and retained in-frame beta chains. CDR3 protein sequences are deduplicated, and each keeps its most common genes and DNA. These V and J calls rely on TCRdb rather than the paper's analysis. For this sample there are fewer than 350,000 distinct CDR3 sequences; about a sixth appear just once. The ten top clones hold about 12% of the sample.

This clonotype was counted ten times or more. Its antigen remains unidentified. One base away there is no much larger clone; base qualities are not given. Material for sequencing was peripheral blood. The receptor was isolated from an adult man with Graves' ophthalmopathy. Rearrangement joined TRBV30 to TRBJ1-6; 9 middle bases align to TRBD1. The CDR3 corresponds to CAWMGPGQGYSPLHF. The bases are TGTGCCTGGATGGGACCGGGACAGGGATATTCACCCCTCCACTTT.